This TCR beta chain was retrieved from a study of cytomegalovirus exposure and HLA in healthy donors. Broader study findings: Likely technical artifact: a cluster of highly shared sequence variants.

As concerns this clone: The antigen is undetermined.

Unrecorded immune exposure was likely among donors, who were nominally healthy when sampled. 13 Jbeta primers and 60 Vbeta primers were used for the PCR. Libraries were prepared by immunoSEQ multiplex PCR; TCRdb keeps only in-frame clonotypes and omits some of them. Of 150,000 to 200,000 clones listed, 80% to 85% were seen once; the top ten hold roughly 0.73%. Source material: PBMCs. This receptor was identified in a woman aged 18-30 years in good health and CMV-seronegative.

The CDR3 here is CASSLFPGQGSYEQYF. DNA of the CDR3: TGCGCCAGCAGCTTGTTTCCGGGACAAGGATCCTACGAGCAGTACTTC. This rearrangement joins TRBV5-1 to TRBJ2-7; TRBD1 is a possible D gene (6 bases). The CDR3 is 16 amino acids. Germline V gene lookup returns CDR1 SGHRS and CDR2 YFSETQ. Trimming removed 1 base at V and 1 base at J, with 15 bases between. The full variable domain, rest sourced from reference TRBV5-1 and TRBJ2-7, is KAGVTQTPRYLIKTRGQQVTLSCSPISGHRSVSWYQQTPGQGLQFLFEYFSETQRNKGNFPGRFSGRQFSNSRSEMNVSTLELGDSALYLCASSLFPGQGSYEQYFGPGTRLTVT.